The next 8 T cell receptor beta chains were all read from a single sample in a study of T cells in Graves' hyperthyroidism and ophthalmopathy. RNA transcripts yielded amplified TCR beta CDR3 regions. The HTBI primer set served for first-round RT-PCR of the TCR CDR3. Using its own MiXCR run on the multiplex PCR reads, TCRdb lists one record per CDR3 protein. The sample lists some 250,000 distinct CDR3 sequences; roughly 15% were seen once. Sequencing was done on a sample of blood. These receptors came from a woman in her 40s with Graves' hyperthyroidism that later progressed to Graves' ophthalmopathy.

This clonotype was detected many times. The V and J genes are TRBV4-1 and TRBJ2-5, with D maybe TRBD1 (6 bases). This CDR3 region has 16 residues. Trimming left V 3 bases short and J 2 bases short, with 16 bases between. Germline V gene lookup returns CDR1 MGHRA and CDR2 YSYEKL. CDR3 loop: CASSQREWTAQETQYF. The DNA of the CDR3 is TGCGCCAGCAGCCAGAGAGAATGGACAGCACAAGAGACCCAGTACTTC.

In its sample, this clonotype was seen many times. The CDR3 nucleotides read TGTGCCTGGAGTGCGACTAGAGAAGAGACCCAGTACTTC. It encodes CAWSATREETQYF. V is TRBV30 and J is TRBJ2-5, with D perhaps matching TRBD2 (6 bases). The CDR3 has 13 amino acids. Trimming pared 1 base from V and 3 bases from J, leaving 9 bases between. Germline CDR1 GTSNPN, CDR2 SVGIG (reference sequence). Supplemented by reference TRBV30 and TRBJ2-5, the full variable domain reads SQTIHQWPATLVQPVGSPLSLECTVEGTSNPNLYWYRQAAGRGLQLLFYSVGIGQISSEVPQNLSASRPQDRQFILSSKKLLLSDSGFYLCAWSATREETQYFGPGTRLLVL.

This clonotype was recorded at least ten times. The CDR3 end shows no conserved phenylalanine or tryptophan, and so a read error is likely. This CDR3 is CASSHGYSNQPQHS. The CDR3 nucleotides are TGTGCCAGCAGTCATGGATATAGCAATCAGCCCCAGCATTCT. The chain recombines TRBV3-1 with TRBJ1-5; D uncertain. The CDR3 is 14 residues long. The V end was cut by 6 bases, the J end by 0 bases, with 9 bases between. Germline lookup yields CDR1 LGHDT and CDR2 YNNKEL (reference sequence).

This clonotype was detected ten times or more. The chain recombines TRBV9 with TRBJ2-1; D tentatively reads TRBD1 or TRBD2 (5 bases each). The CDR3 has 14 residues. Per the germline V gene, CDR1 is SGDLS and CDR2 is YYNGEE. The V gene lost 3 bases and the J gene lost 8 bases, with 15 bases spanning the gap. The CDR3 DNA sequence: TGTGCCAGCAGCGGGGGGTCCACCGTCGATGAGCAGTTCTTC. As protein: CASSGGSTVDEQFF.

This clonotype came up many times. DNA of the CDR3: TGTGCCAGCAGTGACGACAGGGTGAACACTGAAGCTTTCTTT. It codes for CASSDDRVNTEAFF. The chain carries TRBV25-1 and TRBJ1-1; 7 nucleotides align to TRBD1. This CDR3 spans 14 amino acids. The junction had 1 base not matched to a gene; V was cut back by 3 bases and J by 0 bases. CDR1 is MGHDK, CDR2 SYGVNS, per germline.

This clonotype has only a few counts. This sequence joins TRBV15 and TRBJ2-1; TRBD2 might be the D (6 bases). Trimming cost V 5 bases and J 4 bases, with 15 bases left between them. CDR3 length: 15 residues. Germline V gene data show CDR1 as LNHNV and CDR2 as YYDKDF (reference sequence). The CDR3 protein is CATSPVGGNYNEQFF. The CDR3, as DNA: TGTGCCACCAGCCCCGTGGGCGGGAATTACAATGAGCAGTTCTTC.

This clonotype has at least ten counts. The chain is built from TRBV24-1 and TRBJ2-1; the match to TRBD2 covers 9 bases. This CDR3 has 16 amino acids. With 4 bases clipped from V and 8 bases from J, the junction kept 11 bases outside the gene matches. CDR1 is KGHDR, CDR2 SFDVKD, per germline. The CDR3 region is CATSETASGTLYEQFF. The CDR3 region has the DNA TGTGCCACCAGTGAGACCGCTAGCGGGACGCTCTATGAGCAGTTCTTC.

This clonotype was found many times. The chain has TRBV7-9 and TRBJ2-7; the match to TRBD2 covers 16 bases. This CDR3 region has 19 residues. Trimming removed 2 bases from V and 4 bases from J; junction bases left unmatched: 11. CDR1 and CDR2 from the germline V gene are SEHNR and FQNEAQ (reference sequence). CDR3 in amino acids: CASSLNPGTSGRASYEQYF. The CDR3 bases are TGTGCCAGCAGCTTAAACCCTGGGACTAGCGGGAGGGCCTCGTACGAGCAGTACTTC.